This TCR beta chain was recorded in a study of post-analysis software for immune sequencing data. Study-level information: Both relapsing-remitting and secondary progressive multiple sclerosis featured among the disease courses, as did progressive-relapsing multiple sclerosis. Points from the study as a whole: Roughly five TRBV segments appeared more often in patients than in controls, and TRBV5-6, TRBV5-1 and TRBV20-1 were among these.

Notes on this clonotype: Its antigen is not known. One end of the junction varies from germline; a read error may be responsible.

Germline loops: CDR1 ENHRY, CDR2 SYGVKD. The CDR3 is made up of 17 amino acids. Tagging with unique molecular identifiers was a feature of the TCR beta cDNA libraries. T cells numbering about 0.85 to 10 million gave rise to around 500,000 cDNA molecules. TCRdb re-called the PCR reads with MiXCR, one entry per CDR3 protein. The data show over 150,000 distinct CDR3 sequences, with under 40% seen just once and approximately 30% held by the top ten. This receptor was taken from a girl aged 5 to 17 with multiple sclerosis. This chain uses TRBV10-3 with TRBJ2-1; TRBD2 matches 15 bases. The sequences come from blood, collected after autologous hematopoietic stem cell transplantation. Here the CDR3 DNA reads TGTGCCACGCGGACTAGCGGGAGGGGGAGCTCCTACAATGAGCAGTTCTTT. Protein product: CATRTSGRGSSYNEQFF.